By sample share, the clone carrying this T cell receptor beta chain is medium-sized. The source of the sample is a study of cytomegalovirus exposure and HLA in healthy donors. Each of the donors was a healthy bone marrow donor. Between the trimmed V and J ends, which lost 0 bases and 5 bases, there was a span of 11 bases. This CDR3 comprises 15 residues. PCR primers comprised 60 Vbeta and 13 Jbeta primers. Here immunoSEQ multiplex PCR was the method, and the copy in TCRdb shows in-frame clones only, minus some. The sample shows 87,000 or so clones, 64% of them seen only once. The sample comprised PBMCs. The rearrangement uses TRBV23-1 and TRBJ2-1; TRBD2 might be the D (5 bases). TRBV23-1 is an ORF; its function is uncertain. The sequence came from a man aged 55 to 70 in good health and CMV-seronegative. In DNA, the CDR3 is TGCGCCAGCAGTCAATCTTATGAGGGAAACAATGAGCAGTTCTTC. This sequence encodes CASSQSYEGNNEQFF.